The entry below gives a single TCR beta chain sequence along with its context. These data are taken from a study of blood T cell repertoires in COVID-19. Study-wide background: T cells, B-cell-depleted T cells, or PBMCs supplied cDNA or gDNA.

Sequencing was performed with immunoSEQ multiplex PCR; in TCRdb, only in-frame clones are kept and a portion is missing. The table records 200,000 to 250,000 clones, 70% to 90% of them present only once. The CDR3 contains 13 residues. V lost 7 bases and J 2 bases, leaving 8 bases between the germline ends. In germline, CDR1 is MDHEN, CDR2 SYDVKM. The sequence derives from a man in his forties or fifties with COVID-19, enrolled during active disease. The chain recombines TRBV28 with TRBJ2-2; D is ambiguous. Sequencing was done on a sample of peripheral blood. CDR3 sequence reads: CASISSNTGELFF. The CDR3 bases are TGTGCCAGCATTAGTAGCAACACCGGGGAGCTGTTTTTT.